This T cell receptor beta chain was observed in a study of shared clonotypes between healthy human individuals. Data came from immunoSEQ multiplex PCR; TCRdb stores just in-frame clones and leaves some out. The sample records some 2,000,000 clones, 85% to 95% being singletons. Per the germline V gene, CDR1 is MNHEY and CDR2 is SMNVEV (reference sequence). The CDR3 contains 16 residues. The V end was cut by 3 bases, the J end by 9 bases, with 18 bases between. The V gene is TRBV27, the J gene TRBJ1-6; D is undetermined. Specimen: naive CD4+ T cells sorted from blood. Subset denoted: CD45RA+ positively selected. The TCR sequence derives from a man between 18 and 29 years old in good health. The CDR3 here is CASSFSTEWPVSPLHF. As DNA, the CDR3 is TGTGCCAGCAGTTTTAGCACAGAGTGGCCGGTTTCACCCCTCCACTTT.